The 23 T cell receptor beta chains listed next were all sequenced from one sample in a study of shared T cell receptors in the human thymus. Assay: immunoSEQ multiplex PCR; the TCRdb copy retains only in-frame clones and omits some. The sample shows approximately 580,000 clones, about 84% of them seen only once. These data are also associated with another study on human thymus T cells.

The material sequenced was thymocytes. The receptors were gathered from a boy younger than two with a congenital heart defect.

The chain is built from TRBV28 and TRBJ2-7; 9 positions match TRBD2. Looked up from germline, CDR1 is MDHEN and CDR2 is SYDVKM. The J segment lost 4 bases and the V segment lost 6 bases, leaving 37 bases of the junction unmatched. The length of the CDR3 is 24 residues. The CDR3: CASSRLESDKPGTASSGSVYEQYF. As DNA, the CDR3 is TGTGCCAGCAGCCGATTAGAAAGCGACAAACCCGGGACAGCCAGTAGCGGGAGCGTGTACGAGCAGTACTTC.

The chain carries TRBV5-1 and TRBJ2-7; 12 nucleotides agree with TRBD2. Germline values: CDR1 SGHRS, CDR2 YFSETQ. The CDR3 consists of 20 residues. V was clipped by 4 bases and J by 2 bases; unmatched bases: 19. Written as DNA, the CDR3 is TGCGCCAGCAGCCCCGACCCTGGACTAGCGGGATCTTATGGGGCCTACGAGCAGTACTTC. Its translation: CASSPDPGLAGSYGAYEQYF.

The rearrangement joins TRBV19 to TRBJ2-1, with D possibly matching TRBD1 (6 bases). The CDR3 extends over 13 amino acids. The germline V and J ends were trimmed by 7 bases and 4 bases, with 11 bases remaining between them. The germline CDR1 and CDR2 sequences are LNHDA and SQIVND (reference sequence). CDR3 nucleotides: TGTGCCAGTACCCCAAGGGGGTACAATGAGCAGTTCTTC. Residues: CASTPRGYNEQFF.

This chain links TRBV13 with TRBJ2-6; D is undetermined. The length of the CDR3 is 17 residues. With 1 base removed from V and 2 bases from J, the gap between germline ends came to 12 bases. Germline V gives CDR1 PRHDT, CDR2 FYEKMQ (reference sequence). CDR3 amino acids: CASSLVGGTPGANVLTF. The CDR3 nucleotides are TGTGCCAGCAGCTTAGTAGGCGGAACTCCTGGGGCCAACGTCCTGACTTTC. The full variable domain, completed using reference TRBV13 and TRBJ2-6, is AAGVIQSPRHLIKEKRETATLKCYPIPRHDTVYWYQQGPGQDPQFLISFYEKMQSDKGSIPDRFSAQQFSDYHSELNMSSLELGDSALYFCASSLVGGTPGANVLTFGAGSRLTVL.

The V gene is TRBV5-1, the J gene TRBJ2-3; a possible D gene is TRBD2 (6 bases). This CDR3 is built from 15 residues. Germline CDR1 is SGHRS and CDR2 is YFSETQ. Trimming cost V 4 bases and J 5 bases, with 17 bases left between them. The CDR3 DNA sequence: TGCGCCAGCAGCCCCACAGGAGGGCCAGGAGATACGCAGTATTTT. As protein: CASSPTGGPGDTQYF.

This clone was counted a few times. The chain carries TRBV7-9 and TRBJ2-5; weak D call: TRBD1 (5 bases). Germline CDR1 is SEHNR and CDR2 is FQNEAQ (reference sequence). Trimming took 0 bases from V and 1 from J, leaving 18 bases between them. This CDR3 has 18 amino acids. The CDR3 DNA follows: TGTGCCAGCAGCTTAGCTGTCGAATGGCGAGACAGCCAAGAGACCCAGTACTTC. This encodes CASSLAVEWRDSQETQYF. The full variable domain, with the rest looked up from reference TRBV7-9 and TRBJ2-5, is DTGVSQNPRHKITKRGQNVTFRCDPISEHNRLYWYRQTLGQGPEFLTYFQNEAQLEKSRLLSDRFSAERPKGSFSTLEIQRTEQGDSAMYLCASSLAVEWRDSQETQYFGPGTRLLVL.

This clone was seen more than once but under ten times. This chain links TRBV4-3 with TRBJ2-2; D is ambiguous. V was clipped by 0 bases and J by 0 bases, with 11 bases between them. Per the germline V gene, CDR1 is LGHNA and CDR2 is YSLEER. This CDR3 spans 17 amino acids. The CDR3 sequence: CASSQDLTIPNTGELFF. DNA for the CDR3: TGCGCCAGCAGCCAAGATCTAACTATACCGAACACCGGGGAGCTGTTTTTT.

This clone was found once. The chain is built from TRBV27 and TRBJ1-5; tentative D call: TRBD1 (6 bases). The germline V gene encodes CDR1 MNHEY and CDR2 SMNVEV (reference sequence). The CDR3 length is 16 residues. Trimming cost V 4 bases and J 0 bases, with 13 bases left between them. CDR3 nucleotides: TGTGCCAGCAGTTCCACAGGGATGTATAGCAATCAGCCCCAGCATTTT. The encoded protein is CASSSTGMYSNQPQHF.

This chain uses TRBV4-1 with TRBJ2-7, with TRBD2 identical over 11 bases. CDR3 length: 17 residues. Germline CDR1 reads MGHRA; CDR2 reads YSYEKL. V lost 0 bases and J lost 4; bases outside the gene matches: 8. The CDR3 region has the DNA TGCGCCAGCAGCCAAGAAGGAGTAGCGGGAGGGCGATACGAGCAGTACTTC. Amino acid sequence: CASSQEGVAGGRYEQYF.

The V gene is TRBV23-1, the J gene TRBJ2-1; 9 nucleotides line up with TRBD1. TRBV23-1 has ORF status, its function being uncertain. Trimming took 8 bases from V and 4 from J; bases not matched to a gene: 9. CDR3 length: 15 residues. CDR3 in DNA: TGCGCCAGCGCGACGGGGACAGGGTCTTACAATGAGCAGTTCTTC. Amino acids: CASATGTGSYNEQFF.

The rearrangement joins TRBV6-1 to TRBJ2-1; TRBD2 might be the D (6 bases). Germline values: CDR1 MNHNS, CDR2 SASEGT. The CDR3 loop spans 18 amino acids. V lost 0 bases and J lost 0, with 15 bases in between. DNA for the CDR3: TGTGCCAGCAGTGAAGCAGGGAGGCAGGTTGACTCCTACAATGAGCAGTTCTTC. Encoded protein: CASSEAGRQVDSYNEQFF.

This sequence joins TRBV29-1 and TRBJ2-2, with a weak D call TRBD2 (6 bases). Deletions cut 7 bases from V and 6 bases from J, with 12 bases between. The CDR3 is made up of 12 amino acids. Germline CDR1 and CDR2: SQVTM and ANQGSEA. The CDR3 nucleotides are TGCAGCGCCCTCACTAGCCCCGGGGAGCTGTTTTTT. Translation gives CSALTSPGELFF.

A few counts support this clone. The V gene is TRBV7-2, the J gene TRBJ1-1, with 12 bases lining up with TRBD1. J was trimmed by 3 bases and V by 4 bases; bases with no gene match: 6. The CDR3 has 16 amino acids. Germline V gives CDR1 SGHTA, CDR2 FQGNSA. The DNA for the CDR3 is TGTGCCAGCAGCTCGGGACAGGGGGCGTGGGACACTGAAGCTTTCTTT. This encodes CASSSGQGAWDTEAFF.

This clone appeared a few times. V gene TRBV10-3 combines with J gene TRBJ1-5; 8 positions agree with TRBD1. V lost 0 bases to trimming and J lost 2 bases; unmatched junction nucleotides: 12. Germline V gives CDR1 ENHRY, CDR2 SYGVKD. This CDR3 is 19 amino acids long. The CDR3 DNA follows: TGTGCCATCAGTGAGTCGGCGGCCCGGGACAGGTTTGGCAATCAGCCCCAGCATTTT. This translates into CAISESAARDRFGNQPQHF.

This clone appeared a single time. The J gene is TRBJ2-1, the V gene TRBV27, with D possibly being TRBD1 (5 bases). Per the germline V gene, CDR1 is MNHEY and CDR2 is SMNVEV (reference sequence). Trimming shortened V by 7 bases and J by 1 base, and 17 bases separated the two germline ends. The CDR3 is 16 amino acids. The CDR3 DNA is TGTGCCAGCACACCCCTGATAGGGGTTTCCTACAATGAGCAGTTCTTC. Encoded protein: CASTPLIGVSYNEQFF.

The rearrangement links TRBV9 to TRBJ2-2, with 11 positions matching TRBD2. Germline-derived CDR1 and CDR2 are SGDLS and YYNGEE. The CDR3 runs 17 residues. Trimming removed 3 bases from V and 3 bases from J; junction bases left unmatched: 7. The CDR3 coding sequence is TGTGCCAGCAGCGACCGACTAGCGGGAACCCACACCGGGGAGCTGTTTTTT. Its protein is CASSDRLAGTHTGELFF.

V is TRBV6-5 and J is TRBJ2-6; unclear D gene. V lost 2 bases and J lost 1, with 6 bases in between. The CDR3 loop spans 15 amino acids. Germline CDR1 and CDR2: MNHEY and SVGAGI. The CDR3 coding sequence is TGTGCCAGCAGTTACGGCCCTTCTGGGGCCAACGTCCTGACTTTC. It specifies CASSYGPSGANVLTF.

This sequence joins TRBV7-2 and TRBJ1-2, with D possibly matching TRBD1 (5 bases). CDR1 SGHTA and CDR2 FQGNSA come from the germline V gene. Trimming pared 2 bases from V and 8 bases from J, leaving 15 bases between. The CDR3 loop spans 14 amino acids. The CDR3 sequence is CASSLFRGAGGYTF. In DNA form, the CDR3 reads TGTGCCAGCAGCTTATTTCGTGGGGCAGGGGGCTACACCTTC.

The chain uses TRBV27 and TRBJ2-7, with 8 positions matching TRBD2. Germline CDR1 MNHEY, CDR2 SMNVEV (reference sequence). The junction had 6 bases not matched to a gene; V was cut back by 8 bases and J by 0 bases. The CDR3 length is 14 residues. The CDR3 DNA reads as TGTGCCAGCGGTAGCGGGGCAAGCTCCTACGAGCAGTACTTC. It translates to CASGSGASSYEQYF.

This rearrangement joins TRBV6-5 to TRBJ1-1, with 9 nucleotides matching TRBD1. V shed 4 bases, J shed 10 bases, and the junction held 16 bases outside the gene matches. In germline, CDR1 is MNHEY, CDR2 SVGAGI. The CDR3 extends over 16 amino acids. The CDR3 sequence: CASSSLLLQGASGAFF. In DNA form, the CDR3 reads TGTGCCAGCAGTTCCCTACTCCTACAGGGGGCGTCTGGAGCTTTCTTT.

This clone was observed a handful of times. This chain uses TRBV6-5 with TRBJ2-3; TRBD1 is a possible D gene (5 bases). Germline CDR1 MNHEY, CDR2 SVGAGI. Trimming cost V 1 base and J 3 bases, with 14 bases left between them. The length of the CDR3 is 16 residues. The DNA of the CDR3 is TGTGCCAGCAGTTACTATCAGGGTGAAGGGACAGATACGCAGTATTTT. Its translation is CASSYYQGEGTDTQYF.

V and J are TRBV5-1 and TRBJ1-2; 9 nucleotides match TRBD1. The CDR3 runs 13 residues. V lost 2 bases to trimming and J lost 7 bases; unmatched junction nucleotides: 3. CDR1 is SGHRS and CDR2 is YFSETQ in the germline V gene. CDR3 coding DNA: TGCGCCAGCAGCTTACAGGGGGCTTTTGGCTACACCTTC. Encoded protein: CASSLQGAFGYTF. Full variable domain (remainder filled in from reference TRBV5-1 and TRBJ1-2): KAGVTQTPRYLIKTRGQQVTLSCSPISGHRSVSWYQQTPGQGLQFLFEYFSETQRNKGNFPGRFSGRQFSNSRSEMNVSTLELGDSALYLCASSLQGAFGYTFGSGTRLTVV.

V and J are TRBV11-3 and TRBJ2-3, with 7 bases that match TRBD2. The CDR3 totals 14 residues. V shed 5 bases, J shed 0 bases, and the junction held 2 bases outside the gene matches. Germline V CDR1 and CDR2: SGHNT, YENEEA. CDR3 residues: CASSPRGSTDTQYF. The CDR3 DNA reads TGTGCCAGCAGCCCGCGGGGGAGCACAGATACGCAGTATTTT.